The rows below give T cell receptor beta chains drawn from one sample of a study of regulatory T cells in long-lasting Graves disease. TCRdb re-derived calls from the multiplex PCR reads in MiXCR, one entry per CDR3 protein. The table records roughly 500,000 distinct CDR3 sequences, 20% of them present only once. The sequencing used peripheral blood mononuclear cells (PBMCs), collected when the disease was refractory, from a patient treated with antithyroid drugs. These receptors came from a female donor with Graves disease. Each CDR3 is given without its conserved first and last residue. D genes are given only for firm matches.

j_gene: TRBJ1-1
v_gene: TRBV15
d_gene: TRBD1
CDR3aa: ATKGQSDTEAF

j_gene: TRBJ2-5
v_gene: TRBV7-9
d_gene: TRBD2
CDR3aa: ASSLFSGSETQY

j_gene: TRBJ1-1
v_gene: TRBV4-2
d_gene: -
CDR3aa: ASSQDSPNTEAF

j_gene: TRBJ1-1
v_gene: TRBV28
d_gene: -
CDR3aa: ASDQGAATEAF

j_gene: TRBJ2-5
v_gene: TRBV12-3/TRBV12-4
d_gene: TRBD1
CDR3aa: ASSSTGGWKTQY

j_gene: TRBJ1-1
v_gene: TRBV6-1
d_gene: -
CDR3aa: ASSPGNSLNTEAF

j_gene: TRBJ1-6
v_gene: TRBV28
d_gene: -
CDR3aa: AIQGYNSPLH

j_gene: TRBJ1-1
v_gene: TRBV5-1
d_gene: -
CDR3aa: ASSSLGDTEAF

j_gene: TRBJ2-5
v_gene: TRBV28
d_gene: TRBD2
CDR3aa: ASTKYTNPGLASMETQY

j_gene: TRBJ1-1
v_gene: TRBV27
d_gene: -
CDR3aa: ASRRPGAREAF

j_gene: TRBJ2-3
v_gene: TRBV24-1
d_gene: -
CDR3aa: ATSDLRGLSTDTQY

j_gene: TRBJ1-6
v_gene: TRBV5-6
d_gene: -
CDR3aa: ASSLSLGVNSPLH

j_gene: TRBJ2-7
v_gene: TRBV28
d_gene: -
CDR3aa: ASSHPARQEMTYEQY

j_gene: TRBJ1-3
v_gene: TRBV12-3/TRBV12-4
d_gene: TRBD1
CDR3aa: ASSVTGGSGNTIY

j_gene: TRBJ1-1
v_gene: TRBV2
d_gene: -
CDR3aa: ATPTDYTEAF